This T cell receptor beta chain was sequenced in a study of blood T cell repertoires in COVID-19. On the study more broadly: The United States, Italy and Spain supplied acute and convalescent COVID-19 samples. T cells, B-cell-depleted T cells, or PBMCs supplied cDNA or gDNA.

Worth noting for this clone: One end of the junction fails to match germline, which may point to a read error.

Authors' data handling: Quantification of nucleated cells was approximated via reference gene primer amplification. The repertoire was sequenced with immunoSEQ multiplex PCR; TCRdb's copy has only in-frame clones and lacks some. Clone size and V and J calls were adopted from that table, with D and trimming inferred from the DNA. This table has around 99,000 clones, 84% appearing once. The CDR3 is made up of 14 amino acids. CDR1 and CDR2 from the germline V gene are MNHEY and SMNVEV (reference sequence). Sequenced material: peripheral blood. The chain is built from TRBV27 and TRBJ2-2; D unclear. This clonotype was obtained from a woman of 80 years or more with active or convalescent COVID-19. As DNA, the CDR3 is TGTGCCAGCCGTTTCGTTTCGAACACCGGGGAGCTGTTTTTT. Protein sequence: CASRFVSNTGELFF.